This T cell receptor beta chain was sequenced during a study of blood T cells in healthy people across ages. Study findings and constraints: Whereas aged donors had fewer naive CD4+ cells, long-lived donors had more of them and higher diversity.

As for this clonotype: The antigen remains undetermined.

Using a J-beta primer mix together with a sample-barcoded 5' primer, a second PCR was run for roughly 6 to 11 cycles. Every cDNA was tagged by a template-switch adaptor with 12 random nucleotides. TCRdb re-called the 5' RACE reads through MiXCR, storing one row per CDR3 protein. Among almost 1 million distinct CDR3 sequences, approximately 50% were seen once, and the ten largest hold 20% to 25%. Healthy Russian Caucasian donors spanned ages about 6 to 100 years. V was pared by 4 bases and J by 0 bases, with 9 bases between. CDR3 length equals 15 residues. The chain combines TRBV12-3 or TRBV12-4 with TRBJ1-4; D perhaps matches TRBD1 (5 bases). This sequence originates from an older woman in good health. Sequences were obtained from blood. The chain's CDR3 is CASSSQATTNEKLFF. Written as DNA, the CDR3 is TGTGCCAGCAGTTCACAGGCGACAACTAATGAAAAACTGTTTTTT.